Listed below are T cell receptor beta chains from one sample, sequenced in a study of cytomegalovirus exposure and HLA in healthy donors. Libraries were prepared by immunoSEQ multiplex PCR; TCRdb keeps only in-frame clonotypes and omits some of them. The table includes some 160,000 clones, approximately 80% detected once. Specimen: PBMCs. Receptors originate from a woman in her 30s in good health and CMV-seronegative. CDR3s include the opening cysteine and the closing phenylalanine or tryptophan. D genes are given only for firm matches. Size values are once, few and many counts, or a class for expanded clones, and some rows have none.

v_gene: TRBV30; d_gene: TRBD1; j_gene: TRBJ1-3; abundance: .; len: 14; CDR3nt: TGTGCTCGGGACAGCGCGAGCTCTGGAAACACCATATATTTT; CDR3aa: CARDSASSGNTIYF
v_gene: TRBV6-6; d_gene: .; j_gene: TRBJ1-1; abundance: .; len: 11; CDR3nt: TGTGCCAGCAGTTACGAGACAGAAGCTTTCTTT; CDR3aa: CASSYETEAFF
v_gene: TRBV5-4; d_gene: TRBD1; j_gene: TRBJ1-2; abundance: few; len: 13; CDR3nt: TGTGCCAGCAGAACCGGGACAGACTATGGCTACACCTTC; CDR3aa: CASRTGTDYGYTF
v_gene: TRBV27; d_gene: .; j_gene: TRBJ1-5; abundance: few; len: 14; CDR3nt: TGTGCCAGCAGTGCACAGGTGAGCAATCAGCCCCAGCATTTT; CDR3aa: CASSAQVSNQPQHF
v_gene: TRBV6-1; d_gene: TRBD1; j_gene: TRBJ1-1; abundance: .; len: 15; CDR3nt: TGTGCCAGCAGTGAATGGACAGGGAAGAACACTGAAGCTTTCTTT; CDR3aa: CASSEWTGKNTEAFF
v_gene: TRBV7-9; d_gene: TRBD1; j_gene: TRBJ1-4; abundance: .; len: 14; CDR3nt: TGTGCCAGCACCAAGGACAGGGGGAATGAAAAACTGTTTTTT; CDR3aa: CASTKDRGNEKLFF
v_gene: TRBV5-1; d_gene: TRBD2; j_gene: TRBJ2-3; abundance: .; len: 15; CDR3nt: TGCGCCAGCAGCCCGTCGGGACTAGCAGGGGATACGCAGTATTTT; CDR3aa: CASSPSGLAGDTQYF
v_gene: TRBV7-8; d_gene: TRBD1; j_gene: TRBJ1-1; abundance: .; len: 14; CDR3nt: TGTGCCAGCAGCGCTGACAGGGTCGGGACTGAAGCTTTCTTT; CDR3aa: CASSADRVGTEAFF
v_gene: TRBV5-1; d_gene: .; j_gene: TRBJ1-3; abundance: .; len: 14; CDR3nt: TGCGCCAGCAGCTTGTTTGGACAGAGAAACACCATATATTTT; CDR3aa: CASSLFGQRNTIYF
v_gene: TRBV4-1; d_gene: TRBD1; j_gene: TRBJ1-5; abundance: .; len: 15; CDR3nt: TGCGCCAGCAGCCAGGCGACAGGGCACAATCAGCCCCAGCATTTT; CDR3aa: CASSQATGHNQPQHF
v_gene: TRBV7-3; d_gene: .; j_gene: TRBJ2-3; abundance: .; len: 17; CDR3nt: TGTGCCAGCAGCTTACTCGGGGGAGTGGTGAGCACAGATACGCAGTATTTT; CDR3aa: CASSLLGGVVSTDTQYF
v_gene: TRBV7-9; d_gene: .; j_gene: TRBJ1-1; abundance: .; len: 15; CDR3nt: TGTGCCAGCAGCGATTATACAACAGGTAACACTGAAGCTTTCTTT; CDR3aa: CASSDYTTGNTEAFF
v_gene: TRBV6-5; d_gene: .; j_gene: TRBJ2-1; abundance: .; len: 15; CDR3nt: TGTGCCAGCAGTTACGGGATAGCGGAATACAATGAGCAGTTCTTC; CDR3aa: CASSYGIAEYNEQFF
v_gene: TRBV2; d_gene: TRBD1; j_gene: TRBJ1-5; abundance: .; len: 16; CDR3nt: TGTGCCAGCCGAAGGGACAGCCAAAGGGGGAATCAGCCCCAGCATTTT; CDR3aa: CASRRDSQRGNQPQHF
v_gene: TRBV2; d_gene: .; j_gene: TRBJ1-2; abundance: once; len: 13; CDR3nt: TGTGCCAGCAGAGCTGTAGCTAACTATGGCTACACCTTC; CDR3aa: CASRAVANYGYTF
v_gene: TRBV2; d_gene: .; j_gene: TRBJ1-5; abundance: few; len: 13; CDR3nt: TGTGCCAGCAGTGTAGGACAGAATCAGCCCCAGCATTTT; CDR3aa: CASSVGQNQPQHF
v_gene: TRBV19; d_gene: .; j_gene: TRBJ1-1; abundance: .; len: 13; CDR3nt: TGTGCCAGTAGTATAGTCGGGGGTACTGAAGCTTTCTTT; CDR3aa: CASSIVGGTEAFF
v_gene: TRBV9; d_gene: .; j_gene: TRBJ2-2; abundance: .; len: 16; CDR3nt: TGTGCCAGCAGCGTTCTGAGCGGAGAAGGGTCCGGGGAGCTGTTTTTT; CDR3aa: CASSVLSGEGSGELFF
v_gene: TRBV18; d_gene: .; j_gene: TRBJ1-4; abundance: few; len: 11; CDR3nt: TGTGCCAGCTCACCTGGAGTTAAACTGTTTTTT; CDR3aa: CASSPGVKLFF
v_gene: TRBV6-7; d_gene: .; j_gene: TRBJ1-2; abundance: .; len: 15; CDR3nt: TGTGCCAGCACTCTTTCTCCGAGGGGGGGAAAGGGCTACACCTTC; CDR3aa: CASTLSPRGGKGYTF
v_gene: TRBV7-9; d_gene: TRBD1; j_gene: TRBJ1-1; abundance: .; len: 15; CDR3nt: TGTGCCAGCAGCGCTCCGGGACAGGGGCCCCGTGAAGCTTTCTTT; CDR3aa: CASSAPGQGPREAFF
v_gene: TRBV5-1; d_gene: .; j_gene: TRBJ2-7; abundance: .; len: 18; CDR3nt: TGCGCCAGCAGCTTGGATCCCGGAGTGGGTGGTTCGTCCTACGAGCAGTACTTC; CDR3aa: CASSLDPGVGGSSYEQYF
v_gene: TRBV5-6; d_gene: .; j_gene: TRBJ1-1; abundance: few; len: 15; CDR3nt: TGTGCCAGCAGCTTGGATTCTCGTTTCCAGGGTGAAGCTTTCTTT; CDR3aa: CASSLDSRFQGEAFF
v_gene: TRBV10-3; d_gene: .; j_gene: TRBJ1-1; abundance: .; len: 13; CDR3nt: TGTGCCATCAGTGGGGGTAGGGACATTGAAGCTTTCTTT; CDR3aa: CAISGGRDIEAFF
v_gene: TRBV5-1; d_gene: TRBD1; j_gene: TRBJ2-5; abundance: .; len: 14; CDR3nt: TGCGCCAGCAGCTTTGGACAGGGGAGGGAGACCCAGTACTTC; CDR3aa: CASSFGQGRETQYF